These 3 T cell receptor beta chains share one sample of origin, sequenced in a study of OX40 agonist ivuxolimab in advanced cancers. The table came from immunoSEQ multiplex PCR; TCRdb's copy has only in-frame clones and leaves some out. The sample yields approximately 20,000 clones, 80% to 90% seen once. The starting material was CD4+ or CD8+ T cells sorted from blood, obtained in a trial of the OX40 agonist ivuxolimab. All receptors come from an adult with an advanced solid tumor such as melanoma, head and neck, liver or kidney cancer.

The rearrangement uses TRBV4-2 and TRBJ2-5, with 9 positions matching TRBD2. J gave up 2 bases and V 5 bases, and 15 bases lay outside the gene matches. The CDR3 runs to 18 residues. Per germline, CDR1 LGHNA and CDR2 YNFKEQ. The CDR3 is CASSSYFSGSPDQETQYF. Written as DNA, the CDR3 is TGTGCCAGCAGCAGTTACTTTAGCGGGAGTCCAGATCAAGAGACCCAGTACTTC.

The rearrangement uses TRBV10-3 and TRBJ2-7, with D possibly TRBD2 on 5 matching bases. Per the germline V gene, CDR1 is ENHRY and CDR2 is SYGVKD. The CDR3 contains 13 residues. The ends were cut back, 6 bases at V and 4 bases at J, with 13 bases in the middle. The CDR3 bases are TGTGCCATCAGGGGCGGGTTGGATTACGAGCAGTACTTC. Its protein is CAIRGGLDYEQYF.

This clone was counted a single time. The rearrangement links TRBV7-9 to TRBJ2-7, with TRBD1 matching over 11 bases. Trimming took 4 bases from V and 7 from J; bases not matched to a gene: 9. Germline V gene lookup returns CDR1 SEHNR and CDR2 FQNEAQ (reference sequence). This CDR3 is 15 amino acids long. This CDR3 reads CASSSTRTGGREQYF. The DNA of the CDR3 is TGTGCCAGCAGCTCCACACGGACAGGGGGCAGGGAGCAGTACTTC.